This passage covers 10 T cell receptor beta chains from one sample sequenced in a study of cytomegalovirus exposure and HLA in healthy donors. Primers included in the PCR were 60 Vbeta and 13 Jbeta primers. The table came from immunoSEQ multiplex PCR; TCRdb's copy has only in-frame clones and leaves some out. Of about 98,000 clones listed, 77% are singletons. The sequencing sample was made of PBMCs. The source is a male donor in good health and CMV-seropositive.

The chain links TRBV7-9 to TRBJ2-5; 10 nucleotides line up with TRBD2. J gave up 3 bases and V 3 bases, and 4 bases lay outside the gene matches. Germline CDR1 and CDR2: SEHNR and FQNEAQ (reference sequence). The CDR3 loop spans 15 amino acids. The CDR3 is CASSLGTSGKETQYF. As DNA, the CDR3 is TGTGCCAGCAGCTTGGGAACTAGCGGGAAAGAGACCCAGTACTTC.

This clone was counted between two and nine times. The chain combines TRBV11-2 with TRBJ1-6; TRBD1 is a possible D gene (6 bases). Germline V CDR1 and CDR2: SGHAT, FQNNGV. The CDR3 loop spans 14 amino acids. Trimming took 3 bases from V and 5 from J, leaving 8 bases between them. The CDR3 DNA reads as TGTGCCAGCAGCTTTGGACAGCATAATTCACCCCTCCACTTT. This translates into CASSFGQHNSPLHF.

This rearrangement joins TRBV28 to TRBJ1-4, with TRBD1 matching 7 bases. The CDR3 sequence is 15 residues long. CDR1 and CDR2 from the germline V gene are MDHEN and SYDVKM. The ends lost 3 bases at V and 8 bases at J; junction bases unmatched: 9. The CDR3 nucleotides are TGTGCCAGCAGTTTGGGGACAGTTCAACGGGAAAAACTGTTTTTT. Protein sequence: CASSLGTVQREKLFF.

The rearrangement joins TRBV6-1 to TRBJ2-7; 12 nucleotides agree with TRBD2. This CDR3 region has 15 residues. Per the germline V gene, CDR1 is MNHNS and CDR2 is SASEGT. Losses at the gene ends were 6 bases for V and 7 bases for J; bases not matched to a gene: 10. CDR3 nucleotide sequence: TGTGCCAGCAGGGAATTACTAGCGGGAGGCCGTGAGCAGTACTTC. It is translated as CASRELLAGGREQYF.

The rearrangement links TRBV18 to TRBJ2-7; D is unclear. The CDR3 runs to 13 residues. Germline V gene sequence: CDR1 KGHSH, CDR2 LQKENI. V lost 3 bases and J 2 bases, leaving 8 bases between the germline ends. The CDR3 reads CASSPQAPYEQYF. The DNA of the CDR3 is TGTGCCAGCTCACCCCAGGCCCCCTACGAGCAGTACTTC.

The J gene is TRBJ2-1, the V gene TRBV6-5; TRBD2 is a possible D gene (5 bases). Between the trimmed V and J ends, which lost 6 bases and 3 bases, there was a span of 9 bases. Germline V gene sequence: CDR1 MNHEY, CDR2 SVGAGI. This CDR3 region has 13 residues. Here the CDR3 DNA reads TGTGCCAGCAGACTAGAATACTACAATGAGCAGTTCTTC. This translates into CASRLEYYNEQFF.

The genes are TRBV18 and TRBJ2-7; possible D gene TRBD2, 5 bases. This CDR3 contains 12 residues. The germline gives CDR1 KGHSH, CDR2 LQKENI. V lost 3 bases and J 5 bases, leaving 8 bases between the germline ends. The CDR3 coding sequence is TGTGCCAGCTCACCTGGACTTAACGAGCAGTACTTC. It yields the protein CASSPGLNEQYF. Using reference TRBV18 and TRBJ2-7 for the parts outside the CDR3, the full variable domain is NAGVMQNPRHLVRRRGQEARLRCSPMKGHSHVYWYRQLPEEGLKFMVYLQKENIIDESGMPKERFSAEFPKEGPSILRIQQVVRGDSAAYFCASSPGLNEQYFGPGTRLTVT.

CDR3 in amino acids: CASSIEAGLSYEQYF. CDR3 nucleotide sequence: TGTGCCAGTAGTATCGAAGCGGGCCTTTCCTACGAGCAGTACTTC. The chain combines TRBV19 with TRBJ2-7; a possible D gene is TRBD2 (6 bases). The CDR3 extends over 15 amino acids. V shed 3 bases and J shed 1 base, with 13 bases lying between them. Germline CDR1 LNHDA, CDR2 SQIVND (reference sequence).

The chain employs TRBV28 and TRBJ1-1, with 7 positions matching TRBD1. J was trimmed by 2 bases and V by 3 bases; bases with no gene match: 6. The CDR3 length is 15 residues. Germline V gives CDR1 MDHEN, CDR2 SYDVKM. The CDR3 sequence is CASSFPGTANTEAFF. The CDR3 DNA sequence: TGTGCCAGCAGTTTCCCCGGGACAGCCAACACTGAAGCTTTCTTT.

The CDR3 DNA follows: TGCGCCAGCAGTCCCGGGGCTCGGGGGGGCACCGGGGAGCTGTTTTTT. Residues: CASSPGARGGTGELFF. The V gene is TRBV5-1, the J gene TRBJ2-2, with 8 positions matching TRBD2. From germline, CDR1 is SGHRS and CDR2 YFSETQ. V was clipped by 5 bases and J by 4 bases; unmatched bases: 10. The CDR3 runs 16 residues.